This is a list of T cell receptor beta chains from one sample in a study of cytomegalovirus exposure and HLA in healthy donors. Measured with immunoSEQ multiplex PCR; TCRdb has only the in-frame clones, and not every one. The profile covers 180,000 or so clones, with 75% to 90% appearing a single time and 6% to 8% taken by the ten largest. Sequenced: PBMCs. These receptors were obtained from a woman in her forties or fifties in good health and CMV-seropositive. CDR3s include the opening cysteine and the closing phenylalanine or tryptophan. The order of the fields is CDR3 DNA, CDR3 protein, D gene, clone size, J gene, V gene. A D gene is named only where the DNA matches it firmly. Clone size is given for some rows only: seen once, a few or many times, or a class if the clone is expanded.

CDR3nt: TGTGCCAGCAGCTTCGGACTATCCGAAACGAGGCTCTTC; CDR3aa: CASSFGLSETRLF; d_gene: -; abundance: few; j_gene: TRBJ2-1; v_gene: TRBV7-2
CDR3nt: TGTGCCAGCAGTGTAACCGGGACAGATTATCTTCTCTCCTACGAGCAGTACTTC; CDR3aa: CASSVTGTDYLLSYEQYF; d_gene: TRBD1; abundance: medium-sized; j_gene: TRBJ2-7; v_gene: TRBV6-8
CDR3nt: TGTGCCAGCACCTCGAGCGAAACGAACACCGGGGAGCTGTTTTTT; CDR3aa: CASTSSETNTGELFF; d_gene: -; abundance: -; j_gene: TRBJ2-2; v_gene: TRBV2
CDR3nt: TGTGCCAGCACCCTAAGCGGGAGCATGTACAATGAGCAGTTCTTC; CDR3aa: CASTLSGSMYNEQFF; d_gene: TRBD2; abundance: -; j_gene: TRBJ2-1; v_gene: TRBV27
CDR3nt: TGTGCCAGTAGTATAGTCTCAGATACGCAGTATTTT; CDR3aa: CASSIVSDTQYF; d_gene: -; abundance: -; j_gene: TRBJ2-3; v_gene: TRBV19
CDR3nt: TGTGCCAGCAGCTTGGAGGCTAGCGGGGGGCCTGCTAGCACAGATACGCAGTATTTT; CDR3aa: CASSLEASGGPASTDTQYF; d_gene: TRBD2; abundance: -; j_gene: TRBJ2-3; v_gene: TRBV5-4
CDR3nt: TGTGCCAGCAGACACAATCGTGCTAGCTCCTACGAGCAGTACTTC; CDR3aa: CASRHNRASSYEQYF; d_gene: -; abundance: -; j_gene: TRBJ2-7; v_gene: TRBV6-5
CDR3nt: TGTGCCAGCAGTTCCTACAGGGCGAGCTGGATGAACACTGAAGCTTTCTTT; CDR3aa: CASSSYRASWMNTEAFF; d_gene: -; abundance: -; j_gene: TRBJ1-1; v_gene: TRBV28
CDR3nt: TGTGCCAGCAGCTTAGCCACAGGGGCGAACACTGAAGCTTTCTTT; CDR3aa: CASSLATGANTEAFF; d_gene: TRBD1; abundance: -; j_gene: TRBJ1-1; v_gene: TRBV7-2
CDR3nt: TGTGCCAGCACATACAGGGGCACCTACAATGAGCAGTTCTTC; CDR3aa: CASTYRGTYNEQFF; d_gene: TRBD1; abundance: -; j_gene: TRBJ2-1; v_gene: TRBV13
CDR3nt: TGTGCCAGCAGTTCCTGGGGACAAGACTCCTACGAGCAGTACTTC; CDR3aa: CASSSWGQDSYEQYF; d_gene: -; abundance: -; j_gene: TRBJ2-7; v_gene: TRBV28
CDR3nt: TGTGCCAGTACCGTGGGACTAGCGGATCCCTACGAGCAGTACTTC; CDR3aa: CASTVGLADPYEQYF; d_gene: TRBD2; abundance: -; j_gene: TRBJ2-7; v_gene: TRBV19
CDR3nt: TGCGCCAGCAGCTTGGCGGGGACTAGCGGTACAGATACGCAGTATTTT; CDR3aa: CASSLAGTSGTDTQYF; d_gene: TRBD2; abundance: -; j_gene: TRBJ2-3; v_gene: TRBV5-1
CDR3nt: TGTGCCACCAGCAGGGGGCTGAGCGGGGGGTCCTACAATGAGCAGTTCTTC; CDR3aa: CATSRGLSGGSYNEQFF; d_gene: TRBD2; abundance: -; j_gene: TRBJ2-1; v_gene: TRBV15
CDR3nt: TGTGCCAGCAGTCAGGATCAGCCCCAGCATTTT; CDR3aa: CASSQDQPQHF; d_gene: -; abundance: few; j_gene: TRBJ1-5; v_gene: TRBV2
CDR3nt: TGTGCCAGCAGCCACACGGGGGTAGGGGAGACCCAGTACTTC; CDR3aa: CASSHTGVGETQYF; d_gene: -; abundance: -; j_gene: TRBJ2-5; v_gene: TRBV11-3
CDR3nt: TGTGCCAGCAGTGGGCTAGCGGGAGGAATATCCTACGAGCAGTACTTC; CDR3aa: CASSGLAGGISYEQYF; d_gene: TRBD2; abundance: -; j_gene: TRBJ2-7; v_gene: TRBV28
CDR3nt: TGTGCCAGCAGTTTAGCCAAAAGGGGCTATAATGAAAAACTGTTTTTT; CDR3aa: CASSLAKRGYNEKLFF; d_gene: -; abundance: -; j_gene: TRBJ1-4; v_gene: TRBV28
CDR3nt: TGTGCCAGCAGCGCCCAGGACAGGCGGGCGGTCGCAGATACGCAGTATTTT; CDR3aa: CASSAQDRRAVADTQYF; d_gene: TRBD1; abundance: -; j_gene: TRBJ2-3; v_gene: TRBV7-7
CDR3nt: TGCGCCAGCAGCCTCCGGGCAGGGAATGTTGCTTTCTTT; CDR3aa: CASSLRAGNVAFF; d_gene: -; abundance: few; j_gene: TRBJ1-1; v_gene: TRBV5-1
CDR3nt: TGTGCCAGCAGCTTTTACAGGGGCACTGAAGCTTTCTTT; CDR3aa: CASSFYRGTEAFF; d_gene: TRBD1; abundance: -; j_gene: TRBJ1-1; v_gene: TRBV7-2
CDR3nt: TGTGCCAGCAGTTTAAGCACGGGTTACCCTTCGCAAGAGACCCAGTACTTC; CDR3aa: CASSLSTGYPSQETQYF; d_gene: -; abundance: -; j_gene: TRBJ2-5; v_gene: TRBV27
CDR3nt: TGTGCCAGCAGTTTAGGGGGGGGCTACACAGATACGCAGTATTTT; CDR3aa: CASSLGGGYTDTQYF; d_gene: -; abundance: -; j_gene: TRBJ2-3; v_gene: TRBV28
CDR3nt: TGTGCCAGCAGCGATACAGCCAATGAGCAGTTCTTC; CDR3aa: CASSDTANEQFF; d_gene: -; abundance: few; j_gene: TRBJ2-1; v_gene: TRBV28
CDR3nt: TGTGCCTGGAGTGTATGGGGGACAGGGACTGAAAAACTGTTTTTT; CDR3aa: CAWSVWGTGTEKLFF; d_gene: TRBD1; abundance: -; j_gene: TRBJ1-4; v_gene: TRBV30
CDR3nt: TGTGCCAGCAGCCCCCCGGGACTAGCGGGGGGGCATGAGCAGTTCTTC; CDR3aa: CASSPPGLAGGHEQFF; d_gene: TRBD2; abundance: -; j_gene: TRBJ2-1; v_gene: TRBV9
CDR3nt: TGCGCCAGCAGCCCGGGACTAGCTTTTTCAACCCAAGAGACCCAGTACTTC; CDR3aa: CASSPGLAFSTQETQYF; d_gene: TRBD2; abundance: -; j_gene: TRBJ2-5; v_gene: TRBV5-1
CDR3nt: TGCGCCAGCAGCTTGGATGCGGGGGGGACAGATACGCAGTATTTT; CDR3aa: CASSLDAGGTDTQYF; d_gene: TRBD2; abundance: -; j_gene: TRBJ2-3; v_gene: TRBV5-1
CDR3nt: TGTGCCAGTAGTTGGCGGGAGGGCCCCGGGGAGCTGTTTTTT; CDR3aa: CASSWREGPGELFF; d_gene: TRBD2; abundance: -; j_gene: TRBJ2-2; v_gene: TRBV19
CDR3nt: TGTGCCAGCAGTAAGTCCCCCCACGGGACAGGGATTCCAGCTAACTATGGCTACACCTTC; CDR3aa: CASSKSPHGTGIPANYGYTF; d_gene: TRBD1; abundance: once; j_gene: TRBJ1-2; v_gene: TRBV19
CDR3nt: TGTGCCAGCAGCCAACAATTCGGGCGGGTCGGGGAGCTGTTTTTT; CDR3aa: CASSQQFGRVGELFF; d_gene: -; abundance: -; j_gene: TRBJ2-2; v_gene: TRBV28
CDR3nt: TGCGCCAGCAGCACCTTGCCCCCGGGACTTTCATCCTACAATGAGCAGTTCTTC; CDR3aa: CASSTLPPGLSSYNEQFF; d_gene: -; abundance: -; j_gene: TRBJ2-1; v_gene: TRBV5-1
CDR3nt: TGTGCCAGCAGGACTTCAGGGGGCTGGACAGATACGCAGTATTTT; CDR3aa: CASRTSGGWTDTQYF; d_gene: TRBD1; abundance: once; j_gene: TRBJ2-3; v_gene: TRBV6-5
CDR3nt: TGTGCCAGCGCGGACAGGGGGAACAGTCAGCCCCAGCATTTT; CDR3aa: CASADRGNSQPQHF; d_gene: TRBD1; abundance: -; j_gene: TRBJ1-5; v_gene: TRBV5-5
CDR3nt: TGTGCCATAGAGTACTCTGGGGCCAACGGCCTGACTTTC; CDR3aa: CAIEYSGANGLTF; d_gene: -; abundance: -; j_gene: TRBJ2-6; v_gene: TRBV6-5
CDR3nt: TGTGCCAGCAGCTTAGAGGGGGCGGTGGGCTACACCTTC; CDR3aa: CASSLEGAVGYTF; d_gene: TRBD1; abundance: -; j_gene: TRBJ1-2; v_gene: TRBV7-9
CDR3nt: TGTGCCAGCAGCTTCACTTTTAACACTGAAGCTTTCTTT; CDR3aa: CASSFTFNTEAFF; d_gene: -; abundance: -; j_gene: TRBJ1-1; v_gene: TRBV7-3
CDR3nt: TGTGCCAGCAGTTACGGCCCCGGGGGGAACTCCTACGAGCAGTACTTC; CDR3aa: CASSYGPGGNSYEQYF; d_gene: TRBD2; abundance: -; j_gene: TRBJ2-7; v_gene: TRBV6-6
CDR3nt: TGTGCCAGCAGTCGCCCAGGGGCGGGCTATGGCTACACCTTC; CDR3aa: CASSRPGAGYGYTF; d_gene: -; abundance: once; j_gene: TRBJ1-2; v_gene: TRBV6-5
CDR3nt: TGTGCCAGCAGCTTAGGAGGTGGGAGGCGTAGGTCTAACTATGGCTACACCTTC; CDR3aa: CASSLGGGRRRSNYGYTF; d_gene: -; abundance: -; j_gene: TRBJ1-2; v_gene: TRBV11-2
CDR3nt: TGTGCCAGCAGCTCGTACGGCGACGGGCGGGCCCAGTACTTC; CDR3aa: CASSSYGDGRAQYF; d_gene: -; abundance: few; j_gene: TRBJ2-5; v_gene: TRBV7-6
CDR3nt: TGCAGTGCTCGGGACAGGGGAGGAGCTTTCTTT; CDR3aa: CSARDRGGAFF; d_gene: TRBD1; abundance: once; j_gene: TRBJ1-1; v_gene: TRBV20-1
CDR3nt: TGTGCCACCCGGGGGGCGTCCGGAAACACCATATATTTT; CDR3aa: CATRGASGNTIYF; d_gene: -; abundance: -; j_gene: TRBJ1-3; v_gene: TRBV10-3
CDR3nt: TGTGCCAGCAGATCACAGGGCTTGGGAGCCTACGAGCAGTACTTC; CDR3aa: CASRSQGLGAYEQYF; d_gene: -; abundance: -; j_gene: TRBJ2-7; v_gene: TRBV6-5
CDR3nt: TGTGCCAGCAGTCCCTGGGACAGTGATTACGAGCAGTACTTC; CDR3aa: CASSPWDSDYEQYF; d_gene: TRBD1; abundance: few; j_gene: TRBJ2-7; v_gene: TRBV28
CDR3nt: TGCGCCAGCAGCCAAGGTAGTTTGGGACAGGGCAATGGCTACACCTTC; CDR3aa: CASSQGSLGQGNGYTF; d_gene: TRBD1; abundance: -; j_gene: TRBJ1-2; v_gene: TRBV4-1
CDR3nt: TGTGCCAGCAGCTTATGGGGGGGCAGCCAGAACACCGGGGAGCTGTTTTTT; CDR3aa: CASSLWGGSQNTGELFF; d_gene: -; abundance: -; j_gene: TRBJ2-2; v_gene: TRBV7-9
CDR3nt: TGTGCCAGCCGCCCGAGCTCCTACAATGAGCAGTTCTTC; CDR3aa: CASRPSSYNEQFF; d_gene: -; abundance: -; j_gene: TRBJ2-1; v_gene: TRBV5-4
CDR3nt: TGTGCCAGCAGCTCCCGATTCGCAGGGGGCTTGGGAGAGCAGTACTTC; CDR3aa: CASSSRFAGGLGEQYF; d_gene: TRBD1; abundance: -; j_gene: TRBJ2-7; v_gene: TRBV5-4